This T cell receptor beta chain derives from a study of shared clonotypes between healthy human individuals. Study-wide results and caveats: The low donor count limited represented genetic and exposure-history diversity.

Every subset's genomic DNA went evenly onto several immunoSEQ plates. The method was immunoSEQ multiplex PCR; TCRdb's version includes in-frame clones alone and lacks a portion of them. The data show 490,000 or so clones, 79% seen once. Only one count was recorded for this clone. The target antigen is unknown. V trimming: 4 bases; J trimming: 4 bases; junction bases outside the gene matches: 4. The germline V gene has CDR1 SGHNT and CDR2 YYREEE (reference sequence). This CDR3 has 14 amino acids. The chain combines TRBV5-4 with TRBJ1-4, with 7 positions matching TRBD1. The sample consisted of PBMCs. The source is a woman in her forties in good health. Some clones in this sample may be carry-over from other donors' samples. As DNA, the CDR3 is TGTGCCAGCAGCCGACAGGGTAGTAATGAAAAACTGTTTTTT. Translation gives CASSRQGSNEKLFF. Combining the CDR3 with reference TRBV5-4 and TRBJ1-4 gives the whole variable domain ETGVTQSPTHLIKTRGQQVTLRCSSQSGHNTVSWYQQALGQGPQFIFQYYREEENGRGNFPPRFSGLQFPNYSSELNVNALELDDSALYLCASSRQGSNEKLFFGSGTQLSVL.